These 8 T cell receptor beta chains were sequenced from one sample in a study of T cell clonotyping in hematopoietic cell transplantation. TCRdb keeps only in-frame clones here, not all; method: immunoSEQ multiplex PCR. In the table there are some 7,000 clones, over 95% of which are singletons. The material sequenced was PBMCs, taken 30 days after allogeneic stem cell transplant. The receptors derive from a male patient between 60 and 69 years old who had an allogeneic stem cell transplant from a related donor, so the T cells may come from the graft donor. Some clones in this sample may be carry-over from other donors' samples.

The chain recombines TRBV7-6 with TRBJ2-6; no firm D call. Germline V CDR1 and CDR2: SGHVS, FNYEAQ. V was pared by 6 bases and J by 0 bases, with 9 bases between. The CDR3 is 15 residues long. CDR3 protein: CASREWISGANVLTF. The CDR3 DNA reads as TGTGCCAGCAGGGAATGGATCTCTGGGGCCAACGTCCTGACTTTC.

J is TRBJ1-2 and V is TRBV4-3; a weak D match, TRBD1 (5 bases). V was pared by 1 base and J by 8 bases, with 17 bases between. The CDR3 runs to 15 residues. Per germline, CDR1 LGHNA and CDR2 YSLEER. The CDR3 loop reads CASSQGGDWEGGYTF. DNA for the CDR3: TGCGCCAGCAGCCAAGGGGGGGATTGGGAGGGAGGCTACACCTTC.

The chain links TRBV14 to TRBJ2-5; possibly TRBD1 or TRBD2 for D (5 bases each). The CDR3 consists of 14 residues. Germline V CDR1 and CDR2: SGHDN, FVKESK. Between the trimmed V and J ends, which lost 0 bases and 5 bases, there was a span of 10 bases. This CDR3 reads CASSQDLGEETQYF. The CDR3 nucleotides read TGTGCCAGCAGCCAAGATCTAGGGGAGGAGACCCAGTACTTC.

The chain employs TRBV12-5 and TRBJ1-2; 8 positions agree with TRBD1. The CDR3 is 13 residues long. Looked up from germline, CDR1 is LGHNT and CDR2 is FRNRAP. J gave up 6 bases and V 2 bases, and 2 bases lay outside the gene matches. CDR3 nucleotide sequence: TGTGCTAGTGGTTTGTACAGGGGGGATGGCTACACCTTC. It is translated as CASGLYRGDGYTF.

In its sample, this clone was seen once. CDR3 DNA sequence: TGTGCCAGCAGCCCGGGAGAGTTGAACACTGAAGCTTTCTTT. It codes for CASSPGELNTEAFF. The chain combines TRBV7-3 with TRBJ1-1; the D is unclear. The CDR3 runs 14 residues. Looked up from germline, CDR1 is SGHTA and CDR2 is FQGTGA. Trimming took off 5 bases at V and 0 bases at J, with 10 bases between the two ends.

The rearrangement joins TRBV7-9 to TRBJ1-6; no firm D call. Trimming pared 2 bases from V and 10 bases from J, leaving 12 bases between. The length of the CDR3 is 14 residues. Germline V lookup: CDR1 SEHNR, CDR2 FQNEAQ (reference sequence). The CDR3 coding sequence is TGTGCCAGCAGCTTAAATATCCCAGAATCACCCCTCCACTTT. Its translation: CASSLNIPESPLHF. Together with reference TRBV7-9 and TRBJ1-6, the CDR3 gives the full variable domain: DTGVSQNPRHKITKRGQNVTFRCDPISEHNRLYWYRQTLGQGPEFLTYFQNEAQLEKSRLLSDRFSAERPKGSFSTLEIQRTEQGDSAMYLCASSLNIPESPLHFGNGTRLTVT.

V usage is TRBV4-2 and J usage is TRBJ1-1; D unresolved. The CDR3 contains 14 residues. The V gene's germline CDR1 is LGHNA and CDR2 YNFKEQ. The ends were cut back, 0 bases at V and 2 bases at J, with 7 bases in the middle. CDR3 nucleotide sequence: TGTGCCAGCAGCCAAGATAGGGTCAACACTGAAGCTTTCTTT. It codes for CASSQDRVNTEAFF.

Only one count was recorded for this clone. The CDR3 region has the DNA TGTGCCAGCAGCTCCCTACAGGGACAGAACACTGAAGCTTTCTTT. Amino acid sequence: CASSSLQGQNTEAFF. J is TRBJ1-1 and V is TRBV7-2; TRBD1 is a possible D gene (6 bases). CDR1 and CDR2 from the germline V gene are SGHTA and FQGNSA. V dropped 4 bases and J dropped 1 base, with 13 bases sitting between them. This CDR3 has 15 amino acids.